The next 22 T cell receptor beta chains were all read from a single sample in a study of blood T cells in healthy people across ages. Primers used in a second PCR of about 7 to 12 cycles were a sample-barcoded 5' primer and a J-beta primer mix. Via MiXCR, TCRdb re-called the 5' RACE reads, giving one row per CDR3 protein. Here the sample spans 890,000 or so distinct CDR3 sequences, 55% to 65% being singletons. The sequencing sample was made of blood. The origin of the receptors is a young man in good health.

This clonotype was recorded only once. The V call is TRBV12-3 or TRBV12-4, the J call TRBJ1-4, with D possibly being TRBD1 (6 bases). V lost 6 bases, J lost 7 bases, and 15 bases lay in between. This CDR3 has 14 amino acids. This CDR3 reads CASRRGSGFEKLFF. CDR3 nucleotide sequence: TGTGCCAGCAGGAGGGGGAGCGGGTTTGAAAAACTGTTTTTT.

The chain joins TRBV15 to TRBJ1-1, with a possible D match to TRBD1 (6 bases). The CDR3 length is 12 residues. Trimming took off 5 bases at V and 8 bases at J, with 12 bases between the two ends. Germline CDR1 and CDR2: LNHNV and YYDKDF (reference sequence). The CDR3 bases are TGTGCCACCAGCGCCACAGGGACAGAAGCTTTCTTT. As protein: CATSATGTEAFF.

The chain has TRBV9 and TRBJ1-2, with D tentatively TRBD1 (6 bases). The CDR3 is made up of 17 amino acids. V lost 4 bases to trimming and J lost 2 bases, with 21 bases between them. Germline V gene sequence: CDR1 SGDLS, CDR2 YYNGEE. CDR3 sequence (DNA): TGTGCCAGCAGCCCCGAGGGGGTTTTAGGTTTCAACTATGGCTACACCTTC. Translated: CASSPEGVLGFNYGYTF. Full variable domain (remainder filled in from reference TRBV9 and TRBJ1-2): DSGVTQTPKHLITATGQRVTLRCSPRSGDLSVYWYQQSLDQGLQFLIQYYNGEERAKGNILERFSAQQFPDLHSELNLSSLELGDSALYFCASSPEGVLGFNYGYTFGSGTRLTVV.

This clonotype was seen a few times. The chain uses TRBV29-1 and TRBJ2-1; D is unresolved. The CDR3 runs 14 residues. Deletions cut 3 bases from V and 8 bases from J, with 17 bases between. CDR1 and CDR2 (germline): SQVTM, ANQGSEA. Written as DNA, the CDR3 is TGCAGCGTTGACAAGCGACTGGGCGGCGATGAGCAGTTCTTC. Amino acids: CSVDKRLGGDEQFF.

V and J are TRBV6-2 or TRBV6-3 and TRBJ1-2, with no clear D. Germline V CDR1 and CDR2: MNHEY, SVGEGT. The CDR3 spans 13 residues. V was clipped by 2 bases and J by 2 bases, with 6 bases between them. CDR3 nucleotide sequence: TGTGCCAGCAGTTACAACAGAAACTATGGCTACACCTTC. It codes for CASSYNRNYGYTF.

Here the CDR3 reads CSARDGDRDTDTQYF. For the CDR3, the DNA is TGCAGTGCTAGAGATGGGGACAGGGACACAGATACGCAGTATTTT. The rearrangement joins TRBV20-1 to TRBJ2-3; TRBD1 matches 9 bases. The germline V gene has CDR1 DFQATT and CDR2 SNEGSKA (reference sequence). The CDR3 length is 15 residues. The trim removed 0 bases at V and 2 bases at J, leaving 3 bases unmatched.

The V gene is TRBV24-1, the J gene TRBJ1-2; no clear D gene. The germline V gene encodes CDR1 KGHDR and CDR2 SFDVKD. This CDR3 has 12 amino acids. V lost 3 bases, J lost 7 bases, and 8 bases lay in between. The CDR3 sequence is CATSDTTAGYTF. The CDR3 coding sequence is TGTGCCACCAGTGATACGACTGCTGGCTACACCTTC.

The chain links TRBV4-1 to TRBJ1-2; D perhaps matches TRBD1 (6 bases). Germline V gene lookup returns CDR1 MGHRA and CDR2 YSYEKL. The CDR3 totals 14 residues. V was pared by 4 bases and J by 8 bases, with 17 bases between. CDR3 sequence: CASSPPGQSSGYTF. In DNA form, the CDR3 reads TGCGCCAGCAGCCCTCCCGGACAGTCTAGCGGCTACACCTTC.

This sequence joins TRBV6-2 or TRBV6-3 and TRBJ2-6; D is unresolved. Trimming shortened V by 2 bases and J by 13 bases, and 6 bases separated the two germline ends. The CDR3 is 11 residues long. Germline assignment: CDR1 MNHEY and CDR2 SVGEGT. The CDR3 bases are TGTGCCAGCAGTTACCCTGGTGTCCTGACTTTC. Protein: CASSYPGVLTF.

This sequence joins TRBV7-2 and TRBJ2-1; D may be TRBD1 (5 bases). The CDR3 has 14 amino acids. The germline V gene has CDR1 SGHTA and CDR2 FQGNSA. V lost 1 base, J lost 5 bases, and 9 bases lay in between. In DNA, the CDR3 is TGTGCCAGCAGCTTAGAGGGGCGGAACAATGAGCAGTTCTTC. As protein: CASSLEGRNNEQFF.

The chain carries TRBV4-3 and TRBJ1-6; D not resolved. This CDR3 comprises 14 residues. The germline V gene has CDR1 LGHNA and CDR2 YSLEER. The V end was cut by 4 bases, the J end by 5 bases, with 9 bases between. This CDR3 is CASSPRSDNSPLHF. In nucleotides, the CDR3 is TGCGCCAGCAGCCCCCGGTCAGATAATTCACCCCTCCACTTT.

Only one count was recorded for this clonotype. The chain has TRBV20-1 and TRBJ2-7; D is unresolved. The CDR3 sequence is 13 residues long. CDR1 and CDR2 (germline): DFQATT, SNEGSKA (reference sequence). V lost 1 base, J lost 9 bases, and 16 bases lay in between. CDR3 bases: TGCAGTGCTAGAGTGTTGAGCAGCCAAGTGCAGTACTTC. It encodes CSARVLSSQVQYF.

This sequence joins TRBV6-2 or TRBV6-3 and TRBJ2-6; D is uncertain. The CDR3 sequence is 15 residues long. Germline-derived CDR1 and CDR2 are MNHEY and SVGEGT. The germline V and J ends were trimmed by 5 bases and 2 bases, with 10 bases remaining between them. The CDR3 region is CASSPDSPGANVLTF. CDR3 nucleotides: TGTGCCAGCAGTCCCGACTCCCCTGGGGCCAACGTCCTGACTTTC.

The rearrangement uses TRBV7-4 and TRBJ1-4; possible D gene TRBD1, 5 bases. CDR3 length equals 16 residues. V was cut by 5 bases and J by 8 bases, with 21 bases left in between. From germline, CDR1 is SGHVT and CDR2 SQSDAQ. In DNA form, the CDR3 reads TGTGCCAGCAGCCAGGCGTTGAAGGGGATTAGCGAAAAACTGTTTTTT. This encodes CASSQALKGISEKLFF. The complete variable domain, with remaining parts taken from reference TRBV7-4 and TRBJ1-4, reads GAGVSQSPRYKVAKRGRDVALRCDSISGHVTLYWYRQTLGQGSEVLTYSQSDAQRDKSGRPSGRFSAERPERSVSTLKIQRTEQGDSAVYLCASSQALKGISEKLFFGSGTQLSVL.

The chain employs TRBV6-5 and TRBJ2-5, with 8 bases matching TRBD2. V shed 2 bases and J 1 base; nucleotides not matched to a gene: 6. Germline V CDR1 and CDR2: MNHEY, SVGAGI. The CDR3 is 16 amino acids. CDR3 amino acids: CASSYGAGGLQETQYF. CDR3 sequence (DNA): TGTGCCAGCAGTTACGGTGCGGGGGGACTCCAAGAGACCCAGTACTTC.

V and J are TRBV20-1 and TRBJ1-6; D uncertain. Germline assignment: CDR1 DFQATT and CDR2 SNEGSKA (reference sequence). The CDR3 runs to 16 residues. V was cut by 2 bases and J by 0 bases, with 11 bases left in between. CDR3 nucleotide sequence: TGCAGTGCTAGATTCCACCAGAGCTCCTATAATTCACCCCTCCACTTT. Encoded protein: CSARFHQSSYNSPLHF.

The chain couples TRBV3-1 to TRBJ2-5, with D possibly being TRBD2 (5 bases). The germline V and J ends were trimmed by 4 bases and 11 bases, with 14 bases remaining between them. The CDR3 spans 12 residues. Germline CDR1 LGHDT, CDR2 YNNKEL (reference sequence). CDR3 DNA sequence: TGTGCCAGCAGCCGGGGTCTGAGGGAGCAGTACTTC. This codes for CASSRGLREQYF.

V is TRBV27 and J is TRBJ2-6; TRBD1 matches at 7 bases. After removal of 5 bases from V and 2 bases from J, the junction contained 9 bases not matched to a gene. CDR1 is MNHEY, CDR2 SMNVEV, per germline (reference sequence). The CDR3 loop spans 17 amino acids. In DNA, the CDR3 is TGTGCCAGCAGTGTCGGGACAGTGCTACCTGGGGCCAACGTCCTGACTTTC. This sequence encodes CASSVGTVLPGANVLTF.

This clonotype was counted only a few times. The rearrangement links TRBV20-1 to TRBJ2-7; 10 nucleotides agree with TRBD1. V lost 4 bases to trimming and J lost 0 bases; unmatched junction nucleotides: 6. CDR1 is DFQATT, CDR2 SNEGSKA, per germline (reference sequence). The CDR3 runs 15 residues. In nucleotides, the CDR3 is TGCAGTGCTATGCGCCGACAGGGGGCCTCCTACGAGCAGTACTTC. Translating gives CSAMRRQGASYEQYF.

This chain joins TRBV9 and TRBJ2-3; 8 bases are shared with TRBD2. V shed 2 bases, J shed 6 bases, and the junction held 8 bases outside the gene matches. CDR3 size: 15 residues. Per germline, CDR1 SGDLS and CDR2 YYNGEE. CDR3 loop: CASSVLAGRTDTQYF. The DNA of the CDR3 is TGTGCCAGCAGCGTCCTAGCGGGCAGGACCGATACGCAGTATTTT. Full variable domain (missing parts from reference TRBV9 and TRBJ2-3): DSGVTQTPKHLITATGQRVTLRCSPRSGDLSVYWYQQSLDQGLQFLIQYYNGEERAKGNILERFSAQQFPDLHSELNLSSLELGDSALYFCASSVLAGRTDTQYFGPGTRLTVL.

J is TRBJ1-2 and V is TRBV21-1; the D call of TRBD1 is as the table states it, not checked on the DNA. TRBV21-1 is a pseudogene. The CDR3 length is 16 residues. The chain's CDR3 is CASSPKGRGQSYGYTF. CDR3 DNA sequence: TGTGCCAGCAGCCCGAAGGGCCGGGGGCAGAGCTATGGCTACACCTTC.

This clonotype has more than one count but fewer than ten. The rearrangement uses TRBV2 and TRBJ2-5, with D unclear. The V gene's germline CDR1 is SNHLY and CDR2 FYNNEI. Trimming removed 8 bases at V and 9 bases at J, with 22 bases between. The CDR3 runs 14 residues. CDR3 amino acids: CASYPDRNRESQYF. The CDR3 DNA reads as TGTGCCAGCTACCCGGATCGTAATAGAGAATCCCAGTACTTC. Filled out from reference TRBV2 and TRBJ2-5, the complete variable domain reads EPEVTQTPSHQVTQMGQEVILRCVPISNHLYFYWYRQILGQKVEFLVSFYNNEISEKSEIFDDQFSVERPDGSNFTLKIRSTKLEDSAMYFCASYPDRNRESQYFGPGTRLLVL.